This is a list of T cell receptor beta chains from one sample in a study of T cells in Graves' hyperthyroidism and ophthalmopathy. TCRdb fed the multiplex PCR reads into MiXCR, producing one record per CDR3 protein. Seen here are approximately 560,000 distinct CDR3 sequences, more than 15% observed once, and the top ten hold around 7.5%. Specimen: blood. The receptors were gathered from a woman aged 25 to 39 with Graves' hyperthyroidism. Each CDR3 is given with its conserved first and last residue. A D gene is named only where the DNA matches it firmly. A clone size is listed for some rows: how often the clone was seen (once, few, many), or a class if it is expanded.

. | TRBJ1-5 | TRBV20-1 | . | CSATRDGGGNQPQHF | TGCAGTGCCACTAGAGACGGGGGGGGCAATCAGCCCCAGCATTTT
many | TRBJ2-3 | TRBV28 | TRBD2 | CASSLPFRGADTQYF | TGTGCCAGCAGTTTACCTTTCCGGGGGGCAGATACGCAGTATTTT
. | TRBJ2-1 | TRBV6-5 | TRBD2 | CASKPAGGIFYEQFF | TGTGCCAGCAAGCCAGCGGGAGGCATATTTTATGAGCAGTTCTTC
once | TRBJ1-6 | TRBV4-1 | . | CASSQEGRGAGQNSPLHF | TGCGCCAGCAGCCAAGAGGGCAGGGGTGCGGGGCAAAATTCACCCCTCCACTTT
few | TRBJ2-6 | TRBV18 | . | CASSPGGSRSPSGANVLTF | TGTGCCAGCTCACCAGGGGGTTCGAGGAGTCCCTCTGGGGCCAACGTCCTGACTTTC
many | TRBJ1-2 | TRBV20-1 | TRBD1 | CSAQTGGAYPYGYTF | TGCAGTGCCCAGACAGGGGGCGCTTACCCCTATGGCTACACCTTC
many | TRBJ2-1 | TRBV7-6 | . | CASSLSWDFRNEQFF | TGTGCCAGCAGCTTAAGTTGGGATTTCCGGAATGAGCAGTTCTTC
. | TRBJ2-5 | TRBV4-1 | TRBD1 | CASSRGGGDRGDPYF | TGCGCCAGCAGCCGAGGGGGCGGGGACAGGGGAGACCCGTACTTC
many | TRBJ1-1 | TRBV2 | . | CASSDGQGGEAFF | TGTGCCAGCAGTGATGGGCAGGGAGGCGAAGCTTTCTTT
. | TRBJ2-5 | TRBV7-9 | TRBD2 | CASSSPGTSGSSEYF | TGTGCCAGCAGCTCCCCCGGGACTAGCGGGAGCTCCGAGTACTTC
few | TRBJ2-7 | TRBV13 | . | CASSLGRKATYEQYF | TGTGCCAGCAGCTTGGGTAGAAAGGCCACCTACGAGCAGTACTTC